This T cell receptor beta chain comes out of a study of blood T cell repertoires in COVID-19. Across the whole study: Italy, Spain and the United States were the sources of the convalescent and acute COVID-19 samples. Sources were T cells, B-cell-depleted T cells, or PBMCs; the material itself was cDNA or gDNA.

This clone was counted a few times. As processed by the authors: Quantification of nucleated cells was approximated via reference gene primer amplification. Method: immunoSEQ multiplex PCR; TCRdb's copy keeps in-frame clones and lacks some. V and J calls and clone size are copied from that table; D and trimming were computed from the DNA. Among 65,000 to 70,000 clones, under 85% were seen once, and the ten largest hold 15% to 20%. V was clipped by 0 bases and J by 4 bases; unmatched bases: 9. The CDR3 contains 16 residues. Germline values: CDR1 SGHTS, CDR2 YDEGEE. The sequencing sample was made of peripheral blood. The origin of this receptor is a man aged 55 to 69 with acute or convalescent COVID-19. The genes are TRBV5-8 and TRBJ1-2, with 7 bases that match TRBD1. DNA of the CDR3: TGTGCCAGCAGCTTGGAGGGACAGCGATCCTTCTATGGCTACACCTTC. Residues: CASSLEGQRSFYGYTF.